The following is a T cell receptor (beta chain) sequence with its context. Per germline, CDR1 MDHEN and CDR2 SYDVKM. With 7 bases removed from V and 0 bases from J, the gap between germline ends came to 9 bases. This CDR3 is built from 14 residues. Regarding time point: newly diagnosed GD, antithyroid drugs for less than 3 months. Extracted PBMC RNA gave rise to the TCR library. In building TCR beta libraries, iRepertoire HTBI primers were used together with Arm-PCR of CDR3 regions. TCRdb passed the multiplex PCR reads through MiXCR, listing each CDR3 protein once. Altogether 500,000 or so distinct CDR3 sequences are present, around 15% being singletons, with the ten largest covering roughly 25%. The data are from a study of regulatory T cells in long-lasting Graves disease. These data are also associated with another study on T cells in Graves' hyperthyroidism and ophthalmopathy.

The input for sequencing was peripheral blood mononuclear cells (PBMCs), taken at new diagnosis, from a patient treated with antithyroid drugs. This rearrangement joins TRBV28 to TRBJ2-2; a weak D match, TRBD2 (5 bases). The clonotype was recovered from a woman aged 40 to 65 with Graves disease. In nucleotides, the CDR3 is TGTGCCAGCATGTCTAGCCCGAACACCGGGGAGCTGTTTTTT. Translation: CASMSSPNTGELFF.